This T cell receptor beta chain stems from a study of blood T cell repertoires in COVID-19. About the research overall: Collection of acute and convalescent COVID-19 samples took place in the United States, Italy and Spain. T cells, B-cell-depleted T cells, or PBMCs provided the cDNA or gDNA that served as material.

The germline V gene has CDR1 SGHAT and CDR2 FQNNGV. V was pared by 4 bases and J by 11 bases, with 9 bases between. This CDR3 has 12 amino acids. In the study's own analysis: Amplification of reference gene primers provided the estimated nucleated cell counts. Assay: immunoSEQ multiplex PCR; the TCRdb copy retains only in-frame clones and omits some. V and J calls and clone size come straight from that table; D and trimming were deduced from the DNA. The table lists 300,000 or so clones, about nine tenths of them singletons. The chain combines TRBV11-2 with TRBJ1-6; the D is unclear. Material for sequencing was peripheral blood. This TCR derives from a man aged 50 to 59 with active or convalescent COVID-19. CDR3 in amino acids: CASSSNETPLHF. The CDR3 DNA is TGTGCCAGCAGCTCCAACGAGACACCCCTCCACTTT.